This passage covers 26 T cell receptor beta chains from one sample sequenced in a study of Graves' ophthalmopathy and Graves' hyperthyroidism. Transcripts of RNA were the source for amplifying TCR beta CDR3 regions. RT-PCR was first run with HTBI primers, then multiplex PCR in a second round. Each CDR3 protein is one row after TCRdb ran MiXCR on the multiplex PCR reads. The table includes 560,000 or so distinct CDR3 sequences, less than 45% detected once. The sequenced material came from peripheral blood or thyroid tissue (not recorded which). These receptors originate from an adult man with Graves' hyperthyroidism.

This clonotype was seen at least ten times. The gene calls are TRBV2 and TRBJ2-7; possibly TRBD1 for D (6 bases). Deletions cut 8 bases from V and 2 bases from J, with 10 bases between. CDR3 size: 12 residues. Germline CDR1 and CDR2: SNHLY and FYNNEI. CDR3 bases: TGTGCCAGCGTTAAGGGGGCCTACGAGCAGTACTTC. This translates into CASVKGAYEQYF. Full variable domain (outside the CDR3, taken from reference TRBV2 and TRBJ2-7): EPEVTQTPSHQVTQMGQEVILRCVPISNHLYFYWYRQILGQKVEFLVSFYNNEISEKSEIFDDQFSVERPDGSNFTLKIRSTKLEDSAMYFCASVKGAYEQYFGPGTRLTVT.

This clonotype was observed a handful of times. This sequence joins TRBV6-5 and TRBJ2-7; 8 nucleotides align to TRBD2. The germline CDR1 and CDR2 sequences are MNHEY and SVGAGI. The CDR3 totals 14 residues. V lost 2 bases and J lost 3; bases outside the gene matches: 3. CDR3 amino acids: CASSYGAGDYEQYF. CDR3 DNA: TGTGCCAGCAGTTACGGAGCGGGAGACTACGAGCAGTACTTC.

This clonotype was detected ten times or more. The chain employs TRBV7-8 and TRBJ2-2; 11 positions agree with TRBD2. With V trimmed by 6 bases and J by 3 bases, 9 bases remained unmatched. Per the germline V gene, CDR1 is SGHVS and CDR2 is FQNEAQ. This CDR3 spans 17 amino acids. The CDR3 loop is CASSNSGRAIDTGELFF. Written as DNA, the CDR3 is TGTGCCAGCAGTAATAGCGGGAGGGCCATCGACACCGGGGAGCTGTTTTTT. The full variable domain, its missing parts supplied by reference TRBV7-8 and TRBJ2-2, is GAGVSQSPRYKVAKRGQDVALRCDPISGHVSLFWYQQALGQGPEFLTYFQNEAQLDKSGLPSDRFFAERPEGSVSTLKIQRTQQEDSAVYLCASSNSGRAIDTGELFFGEGSRLTVL.

At least ten counts were recorded for this clonotype. The rearrangement links TRBV10-3 to TRBJ2-7; D gene unclear. Trimming shortened V by 2 bases and J by 3 bases, and 5 bases separated the two germline ends. CDR1 and CDR2 (germline): ENHRY, SYGVKD. The CDR3 length is 12 residues. CDR3 coding DNA: TGTGCCATCAGTGAGGGTTTCTACGAGCAGTACTTC. It translates to CAISEGFYEQYF.

The V call is TRBV10-3, the J call TRBJ2-1; D perhaps matches TRBD2 (6 bases). The length of the CDR3 is 13 residues. Trimming pared 11 bases from V and 8 bases from J, leaving 19 bases between. Germline loops: CDR1 ENHRY, CDR2 SYGVKD. The CDR3 is CAVTSSVYDEQFF. CDR3 bases: TGTGCCGTCACATCTAGCGTTTACGATGAGCAGTTCTTC.

The chain carries TRBV7-9 and TRBJ2-5; 7 bases match TRBD1. Germline CDR1 SEHNR, CDR2 FQNEAQ (reference sequence). The J segment lost 2 bases and the V segment lost 4 bases, leaving 19 bases of the junction unmatched. This CDR3 has 19 residues. The CDR3 DNA reads TGTGCCAGCAGCTCTCCCCTTGACAGGGTCGAGACGAAACAAGAGACCCAGTACTTC. Its translation is CASSSPLDRVETKQETQYF.

The chain has TRBV15 and TRBJ2-7; D tentatively reads TRBD1 or TRBD2 (5 bases each). Looked up from germline, CDR1 is LNHNV and CDR2 is YYDKDF (reference sequence). The CDR3 consists of 15 residues. Trimming took off 6 bases at V and 3 bases at J, with 18 bases between the two ends. CDR3: CATSAPGNRIYEQYF. The CDR3 DNA reads as TGTGCCACCAGTGCTCCCGGGAACAGGATCTACGAGCAGTACTTC.

Notes on this clonotype: A much larger clone sits a single nucleotide away, making a read error possible. The chain combines TRBV5-1 with TRBJ2-7; the match to TRBD2 covers 13 bases. J was trimmed by 6 bases and V by 0 bases; bases with no gene match: 9. Per germline, CDR1 SGHRS and CDR2 YFSETQ. The length of the CDR3 is 17 residues. DNA of the CDR3: TGCGCCAGCAGCTTGGAGACGGGGACTAGCGGGGTCTTCGAGCAGTACTTC. Translated: CASSLETGTSGVFEQYF.

Many counts were recorded for this clonotype. CDR3 DNA: TGTGCCAGCAGCCTCCCTGGTCGGTCGGAAAAACTGTTTTTT. Protein sequence: CASSLPGRSEKLFF. The chain employs TRBV5-8 and TRBJ1-4; the D is unclear. CDR3 length equals 14 residues. CDR1 is SGHTS and CDR2 is YDEGEE in the germline V gene. V lost 4 bases, J lost 8 bases, and 15 bases lay in between.

This clonotype was found many times. V usage is TRBV6-5 and J usage is TRBJ1-5; D perhaps matches TRBD1 (5 bases). The CDR3 sequence is 13 residues long. Between the trimmed V and J ends, which lost 5 bases and 6 bases, there was a span of 11 bases. Germline V gene data show CDR1 as MNHEY and CDR2 as SVGAGI. CDR3 sequence reads: CASSEATGQPQHF. In DNA, the CDR3 is TGTGCCAGCAGTGAAGCAACAGGTCAGCCCCAGCATTTT.

This clonotype was seen at least ten times. This chain joins TRBV29-1 and TRBJ2-5, with D possibly being TRBD2 (5 bases). The CDR3 runs to 12 residues. CDR1 is SQVTM, CDR2 ANQGSEA, per germline. With 4 bases removed from V and 2 bases from J, the gap between germline ends came to 8 bases. The CDR3 region has the DNA TGCAGCGTTGCCCAGCGGCAAGAGACCCAGTACTTC. This gives the protein CSVAQRQETQYF.

This clonotype was seen a handful of times. This chain uses TRBV19 with TRBJ2-2; D is ambiguous. V shed 3 bases and J shed 0 bases, with 11 bases lying between them. In germline, CDR1 is LNHDA, CDR2 SQIVND (reference sequence). This CDR3 region has 16 residues. The CDR3 DNA reads as TGTGCCAGTAGTATTTTGCAGACTGCGAACACCGGGGAGCTGTTTTTT. It translates to CASSILQTANTGELFF.

As for this clonotype: At one end, the junction sequence differs from germline, possibly due to a read error. The genes are TRBV27 and TRBJ1-1; D is ambiguous. This CDR3 comprises 13 residues. The germline gives CDR1 MNHEY, CDR2 SMNVEV (reference sequence). CDR3 region: CASSLLGSSEALF. CDR3 coding DNA: TGTGCCAGCAGTTTATTGGGCAGCAGTGAAGCTCTCTTT.

The chain uses TRBV25-1 and TRBJ2-7; tentatively, D is TRBD2 (5 bases). Germline V gene data show CDR1 as MGHDK and CDR2 as SYGVNS. This CDR3 has 15 residues. Trimming removed 8 bases from V and 0 bases from J, with 17 bases in between. The CDR3 loop reads CASVETPGSSYEQYF. The CDR3 DNA follows: TGTGCCAGCGTGGAGACACCTGGGAGCTCCTACGAGCAGTACTTC.

This clonotype has a count of ten or more. The chain has TRBV28 and TRBJ1-2; D uncertain. The germline V and J ends were trimmed by 6 bases and 8 bases, with 10 bases remaining between them. This CDR3 has 11 residues. CDR1 and CDR2 (germline): MDHEN, SYDVKM. DNA of the CDR3: TGTGCCAGCAGGTCCCCCTCCGGCTACACCTTC. Its protein product is CASRSPSGYTF.

The chain employs TRBV29-1 and TRBJ1-2, with D hard to call. This CDR3 has 12 residues. V lost 4 bases and J 7 bases, leaving 13 bases between the germline ends. The germline V gene has CDR1 SQVTM and CDR2 ANQGSEA. CDR3 nucleotides: TGCAGCGTTGCGCCGGGCGGCGGTGGCTACACCTTC. Encoded protein: CSVAPGGGGYTF.

The chain couples TRBV12-3 or TRBV12-4 to TRBJ1-2; D is ambiguous. The length of the CDR3 is 13 residues. Between the trimmed V and J ends, which lost 1 base and 7 bases, there was a span of 10 bases. CDR3 residues: CASSLVRGFGYTF. The CDR3, as DNA: TGTGCCAGCAGTTTAGTGCGAGGGTTTGGCTACACCTTC.

This clonotype has a count of ten or more. The chain recombines TRBV2 with TRBJ2-7, with TRBD2 as a possible D gene (5 bases). The CDR3 consists of 14 residues. V was shortened by 3 bases and J by 2 bases, with 11 bases between the two germline ends. The germline CDR1 and CDR2 sequences are SNHLY and FYNNEI. The CDR3 DNA is TGTGCCAGCAGTGAGACGGAGGCCACCTACGAGCAGTACTTC. Protein sequence: CASSETEATYEQYF.

This clonotype was counted at least ten times. This chain connects TRBV5-1 to TRBJ1-4; 8 bases are a match to TRBD1. From germline, CDR1 is SGHRS and CDR2 YFSETQ. The ends lost 4 bases at V and 8 bases at J; junction bases unmatched: 10. The length of the CDR3 is 15 residues. CDR3 sequence (DNA): TGCGCCAGCAGCCTCATCACAGGGGGTGGAGAAAAACTGTTTTTT. This translates into CASSLITGGGEKLFF.

Of note for this clonotype: A much larger clonotype is one base distant, so this may be a read error. This chain uses TRBV20-1 with TRBJ2-2, with D unclear. This CDR3 is 14 amino acids long. V was shortened by 2 bases and J by 6 bases, with 13 bases between the two germline ends. The germline gives CDR1 DFQATT, CDR2 SNEGSKA (reference sequence). The CDR3 nucleotides are TGCAGTGCTAGAAGCCTACCTGGGGCCGGGGAGCTGTTTTTT. Translating gives CSARSLPGAGELFF.

The J gene is TRBJ2-5, the V gene TRBV29-1; D is unresolved. Trimming left V 4 bases short and J 1 base short, with 10 bases between. The CDR3 is 13 amino acids. Per germline, CDR1 SQVTM and CDR2 ANQGSEA. The DNA for the CDR3 is TGCAGCGTTGCCTCGTCGGGCCAAGAGACCCAGTACTTC. Protein product: CSVASSGQETQYF.

This clonotype was found a few times. This chain joins TRBV29-1 and TRBJ2-7; D is uncertain. The closer fit of TRBJ2-1 to the DNA end suggests the J call may be wrong. The CDR3 length is 13 residues. Germline CDR1 is SQVTM and CDR2 is ANQGSEA. CDR3 sequence (DNA): TGCAGCGTTGTCTGGATCTGGGGCAATGAGCAGTTCTTC. It is translated as CSVVWIWGNEQFF.

This clonotype has at least ten counts. The gene calls are TRBV6-5 and TRBJ1-2; a possible D gene is TRBD1 (6 bases). V was cut by 3 bases and J by 6 bases, with 14 bases left in between. The germline V gene has CDR1 MNHEY and CDR2 SVGAGI. The CDR3 consists of 14 residues. For the CDR3, the DNA is TGTGCCAGCAGTTATAATTTGGGGGCTAATGGCTACACCTTC. This codes for CASSYNLGANGYTF.

This chain connects TRBV10-3 to TRBJ2-7, with D perhaps being TRBD1 or TRBD2 (5 bases each). Trimming left V 3 bases short and J 3 bases short, with 15 bases between. The CDR3 is made up of 15 amino acids. Germline V gene data show CDR1 as ENHRY and CDR2 as SYGVKD. CDR3 loop: CAISEWYMRGYEQYF. For the CDR3, the DNA is TGTGCCATCAGTGAATGGTATATGAGGGGCTACGAGCAGTACTTC.

At least ten counts were recorded for this clonotype. The chain couples TRBV5-6 to TRBJ1-2, with no clear D. The CDR3 covers 12 residues. Germline lookup yields CDR1 SGHDT and CDR2 YYEEEE. V shed 6 bases and J shed 7 bases, with 13 bases lying between them. CDR3 DNA: TGTGCCAGCAACATCCAAGGCTCTGGCTACACCTTC. Amino acid sequence: CASNIQGSGYTF.

This clonotype was seen more than once but under ten times. The rearrangement uses TRBV2 and TRBJ1-2; a possible D gene is TRBD1 (5 bases). Germline V gene sequence: CDR1 SNHLY, CDR2 FYNNEI. The germline V and J ends were trimmed by 1 base and 8 bases, with 5 bases remaining between them. The CDR3 sequence is 11 residues long. The CDR3 coding sequence is TGTGCCAGCAGTGAAGACAGGGGCTACACCTTC. Protein sequence: CASSEDRGYTF. Combining the CDR3 with reference TRBV2 and TRBJ1-2 gives the whole variable domain EPEVTQTPSHQVTQMGQEVILRCVPISNHLYFYWYRQILGQKVEFLVSFYNNEISEKSEIFDDQFSVERPDGSNFTLKIRSTKLEDSAMYFCASSEDRGYTFGSGTRLTVV.